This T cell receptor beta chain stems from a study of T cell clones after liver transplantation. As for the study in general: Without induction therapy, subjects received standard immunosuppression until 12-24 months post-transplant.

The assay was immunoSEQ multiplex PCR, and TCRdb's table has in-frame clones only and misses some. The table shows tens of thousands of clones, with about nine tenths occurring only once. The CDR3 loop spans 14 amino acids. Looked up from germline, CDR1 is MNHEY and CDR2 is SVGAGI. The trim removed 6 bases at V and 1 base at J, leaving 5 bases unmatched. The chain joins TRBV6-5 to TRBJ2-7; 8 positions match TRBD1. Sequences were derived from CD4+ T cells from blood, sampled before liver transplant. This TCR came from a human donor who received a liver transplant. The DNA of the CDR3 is TGTGCCAGCAGGTGGGACAGGACATCCTACGAGCAGTACTTC. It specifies CASRWDRTSYEQYF.